The 13 T cell receptor beta chains given below trace back to one sample, sequenced in a study of prognosis after radiotherapy for stage I lung cancer. Template was genomic DNA; TCR beta CDR3 amplified in two multiplex PCR rounds. First-round PCR used primers specific to each TRBV and TRBJ gene. MiXCR, run by TCRdb on the multiplex PCR reads, gives a single entry per CDR3 protein. This table holds roughly 30,000 distinct CDR3 sequences, about 41% found once. The sample consisted of PBMCs, taken before or after stereotactic body radiation therapy (not recorded which). The receptors stem from a donor over 45 with non-small cell lung cancer.

This chain links TRBV7-2 with TRBJ1-5; D is unresolved. Germline CDR1 reads SGHTA; CDR2 reads FQGNSA. Trimming left V 1 base short and J 1 base short, with 5 bases between. The CDR3 totals 14 residues. CDR3 sequence reads: CASSLVASNQPQHF. CDR3 nucleotides: TGTGCCAGCAGCTTAGTGGCGAGCAATCAGCCCCAGCATTTT.

CDR3 residues: CASSQRPPRDAERGNYGYTF. CDR3 nucleotide sequence: TGTGCCAGCAGCCAAAGACCACCCCGGGACGCCGAGCGGGGCAACTATGGCTACACCTTC. The genes are TRBV3-2 and TRBJ1-2; TRBD1, the table's D call, lacks a check against the DNA. TRBV3-2 is an annotated pseudogene. This CDR3 has 20 amino acids.

This clonotype was seen a few times. A read error is possible here, since a much larger clone lies one base away. This rearrangement joins TRBV6-1 to TRBJ1-5, with D hard to call. The V gene's germline CDR1 is MNHNS and CDR2 SASEGT. The CDR3 is made up of 14 amino acids. V was pared by 4 bases and J by 1 base, with 8 bases between. The CDR3 DNA is TGTGCCAGCAGTGGAATTTTAAGCAATCAGCCCCAGCATTTT. Protein: CASSGILSNQPQHF.

CDR3 nucleotides: TGTGCCAGCTCACCACGAGGCCTTAGGGAAGAGACCCAGTACTTC. This codes for CASSPRGLREETQYF. This chain connects TRBV18 to TRBJ2-5; D unclear. Germline V gene data show CDR1 as KGHSH and CDR2 as LQKENI. The ends were cut back, 1 base at V and 3 bases at J, with 12 bases in the middle. This CDR3 region has 15 residues. Together with reference TRBV18 and TRBJ2-5, the CDR3 gives the full variable domain: NAGVMQNPRHLVRRRGQEARLRCSPMKGHSHVYWYRQLPEEGLKFMVYLQKENIIDESGMPKERFSAEFPKEGPSILRIQQVVRGDSAAYFCASSPRGLREETQYFGPGTRLLVL.

This clonotype was seen repeatedly, ten times or more. V usage is TRBV19 and J usage is TRBJ1-4; no firm D call. Germline-derived CDR1 and CDR2 are LNHDA and SQIVND (reference sequence). Trimming shortened V by 3 bases and J by 5 bases, and 7 bases separated the two germline ends. CDR3 size: 13 residues. CDR3 sequence: CASSIPLNEKLFF. CDR3 bases: TGTGCCAGTAGTATCCCGCTGAATGAAAAACTGTTTTTT.

On this clonotype itself: Since a far larger clone is one base different, this is likely a read error. This sequence joins TRBV6-2 or TRBV6-3 and TRBJ2-5; perhaps TRBD2 as D (6 bases). This CDR3 is built from 12 residues. The germline V gene encodes CDR1 MNHEY and CDR2 SVGEGT. V was clipped by 5 bases and J by 11 bases, with 15 bases between them. The CDR3 loop reads CASSGEGLAQYF. The DNA for the CDR3 is TGTGCCAGCAGTGGCGAGGGACTGGCGCAGTACTTC.

Note on this clonotype: A much more abundant neighbour one base away suggests this may be a read error. This chain connects TRBV6-1 to TRBJ2-5, with D unresolved. CDR1 and CDR2 (germline): MNHNS, SASEGT. V lost 6 bases to trimming and J lost 5 bases, with 10 bases between them. CDR3 length: 12 residues. CDR3 DNA: TGTGCCAGCAGCCTTCTCTCGGAGACCCAGTACTTC. Protein: CASSLLSETQYF.

The sample holds many counts of this clonotype. The chain employs TRBV6-1 and TRBJ2-5; D is possibly TRBD1 or TRBD2 (5 bases each). Per germline, CDR1 MNHNS and CDR2 SASEGT. This CDR3 spans 14 amino acids. V was clipped by 4 bases and J by 0 bases, with 9 bases between them. DNA of the CDR3: TGTGCCAGCAGTGCGGGACCCAACCAAGAGACCCAGTACTTC. It is translated as CASSAGPNQETQYF.

The chain employs TRBV30 and TRBJ2-7; 8 bases align to TRBD2. CDR1 GTSNPN and CDR2 SVGIG come from the germline V gene (reference sequence). There are 13 residues in the CDR3. V dropped 5 bases and J dropped 7; count of bases not matched to a gene: 10. The CDR3 nucleotides read TGTGCCTGGGGTCGGGGGGGGGCGCGGGAGCAGTACTTC. This codes for CAWGRGGAREQYF. The full variable domain, completed using reference TRBV30 and TRBJ2-7, is SQTIHQWPATLVQPVGSPLSLECTVEGTSNPNLYWYRQAAGRGLQLLFYSVGIGQISSEVPQNLSASRPQDRQFILSSKKLLLSDSGFYLCAWGRGGAREQYFGPGTRLTVT.

This clonotype was seen many times. The V call is TRBV5-1, the J call TRBJ2-5, with D possibly being TRBD1 (6 bases). The CDR3 consists of 13 residues. V dropped 4 bases and J dropped 5 bases, with 12 bases sitting between them. Germline loops: CDR1 SGHRS, CDR2 YFSETQ. The CDR3 protein is CASSINQGETQYF. The CDR3 nucleotides are TGCGCCAGCAGCATCAACCAGGGGGAGACCCAGTACTTC. Supplemented by reference TRBV5-1 and TRBJ2-5, the full variable domain reads KAGVTQTPRYLIKTRGQQVTLSCSPISGHRSVSWYQQTPGQGLQFLFEYFSETQRNKGNFPGRFSGRQFSNSRSEMNVSTLELGDSALYLCASSINQGETQYFGPGTRLLVL.

Comment on this clonotype: This sequence may be a read error, since a much larger clone differs from it by one base. This rearrangement joins TRBV12-3 or TRBV12-4 to TRBJ2-5, with D possibly being TRBD1 (6 bases). CDR3 length equals 14 residues. DNA of the CDR3: TGTGCCGGCAGTTGGGTGACAGGTCGAGAGACCCAGTACTTC. Its protein is CAGSWVTGRETQYF.

This clonotype was counted once. A far larger clone is a single base away, which makes a read error likely. V and J are TRBV6-1 and TRBJ2-3; D possibly uses TRBD1 or TRBD2 (5 bases each). The germline V gene encodes CDR1 MNHNS and CDR2 SASEGT. The CDR3 extends over 14 amino acids. CDR3 loop: CACSETLGADTQYF. The CDR3 DNA reads TGTGCCTGCAGTGAGACCTTGGGGGCAGATACGCAGTATTTT.

A note on this clonotype: This may stem from a read error, because a much larger clone lies one nucleotide away. The chain couples TRBV18 to TRBJ2-2; D gene uncertain. Germline CDR1 reads KGHSH; CDR2 reads LQKENI. The V and J ends lost 3 bases and 6 bases respectively, with 11 bases between them. The CDR3 runs 14 residues. The CDR3 region has the DNA TGTGCCAGCTCACCTATTGAAGGGCCCGGGGAGCTGTTTTTT. This encodes CASSPIEGPGELFF.